This TCR beta chain is drawn from a study of cytomegalovirus exposure and HLA in healthy donors. Findings of the study overall: Another analysis was done later, and it associated approximately 15,000 TCR beta sequences with HLA alleles at 0.05 false discovery rate. Donor immune exposure was known only as CMV serostatus. Follow-up analysis later connected one missense variant in DCLRE1C with trimming of TCR beta V- and J-genes.

Donors sampled were nominally healthy, though unrecorded immune exposures were likely. The PCR used 60 Vbeta and 13 Jbeta primers. The method was immunoSEQ multiplex PCR; TCRdb's version includes in-frame clones alone and lacks a portion of them. Among 150,000 to 200,000 clones listed, over 75% were seen once. Germline trimming cut 3 bases from V and 9 bases from J; bases unmatched to any gene: 7. There are 16 residues in the CDR3. Germline values: CDR1 MDHEN, CDR2 SYDVKM. As to this clone: Its target is not known.

Material for sequencing was PBMCs. The clonotype was recovered from a man aged 50 to 60 in good health and CMV-seropositive. The gene calls are TRBV28 and TRBJ1-6; TRBD1 aligns across 11 bases. CDR3: CASSFRGQGVISPLHF. CDR3 bases: TGTGCCAGCAGTTTCAGGGGACAGGGGGTGATTTCACCCCTCCACTTT.